The 20 T cell receptor beta chains in this list originate from one sample, sequenced in a study of CD4 T cells in relation to SARS-CoV-2 and coronaviruses (dated by TCRdb to 2020 to 2023). CD4+ T cells from unexposed donors were collected before the COVID-19 pandemic (2011-2018). The EasySep CD4+ T cell isolation kit was used to isolate CD4+ T cells once the cultures had run for roughly 10 days. The library relied on the immunoSEQ multiplex PCR assay. TCRdb took over this immuneACCESS table, retaining in-frame rearrangements with V and J assigned. Such tables are incomplete; in checked studies, under half of the missing clones stem from an unresolved V gene, and the remainder is unexplained. This sample lists around 25,000 clones; 76% were detected once. The top ten constitute approximately 29% of the sample. These TCRs are of unknown antigen specificity. Sequenced input: CD4+ T cells from PBMCs, cultured in vitro. Receptors originate from a human donor in good health.

This clone is deemed medium-sized. V gene TRBV9 combines with J gene TRBJ1-3; D unclear. Germline V gene sequence: CDR1 SGDLS, CDR2 YYNGEE. This CDR3 comprises 13 residues. The V end was cut by 0 bases, the J end by 3 bases, with 4 bases between. As DNA, the CDR3 is TGTGCCAGCAGCGTAGAAGGTGGAAACACCATATATTTT. It translates to CASSVEGGNTIYF.

V is TRBV10-1 and J is TRBJ2-7, with TRBD1 as a possible D gene (5 bases). The CDR3 is 16 amino acids. V shed 6 bases and J shed 6 bases, with 24 bases lying between them. Germline V gives CDR1 WNHNN, CDR2 SYGVQD (reference sequence). Here the CDR3 DNA reads TGCGCCAGCAGCGAAAGTAGGGGTGCTAGAAGGGCCGAGCAGTACTTC. It codes for CASSESRGARRAEQYF.

The V gene is TRBV7-2, the J gene TRBJ2-2, with 9 bases aligning to TRBD2. Germline CDR1 is SGHTA and CDR2 is FQGNSA. Losses at the gene ends were 5 bases for V and 8 bases for J; bases not matched to a gene: 6. This CDR3 comprises 14 residues. CDR3: CASSPIAGEGELFF. For the CDR3, the DNA is TGTGCCAGCAGCCCGATAGCGGGGGAGGGGGAGCTGTTTTTT. Using reference TRBV7-2 and TRBJ2-2 for the parts outside the CDR3, the full variable domain is GAGVSQSPSNKVTEKGKDVELRCDPISGHTALYWYRQSLGQGLEFLIYFQGNSAPDKSGLPSDRFSAERTGGSVSTLTIQRTQQEDSAVYLCASSPIAGEGELFFGEGSRLTVL.

The CDR3 reads CASSHSTRLVETQYF. The CDR3 DNA is TGCGCCAGCAGTCACTCGACCAGACTGGTGGAGACCCAGTACTTC. V gene TRBV10-2 combines with J gene TRBJ2-5; D unclear. V lost 5 bases, J lost 5 bases, and 18 bases lay in between. This CDR3 region has 15 residues. Germline V gene data show CDR1 as WSHSY and CDR2 as SAAADI.

The V call is TRBV12-3 or TRBV12-4, the J call TRBJ2-7; D is unresolved. Trimming stripped 2 bases from V and 3 bases from J, with 8 bases between. This CDR3 has 13 amino acids. In DNA form, the CDR3 reads TGTGCCAGCAGTTTAAGCAGGTACTACGAGCAGTACTTC. Amino acids: CASSLSRYYEQYF.

This chain uses TRBV24-1 with TRBJ2-1, with 8 positions matching TRBD2. The germline gives CDR1 KGHDR, CDR2 SFDVKD. The CDR3 runs to 14 residues. Trimming removed 7 bases from V and 2 bases from J; junction bases left unmatched: 3. CDR3 protein: CATSSGGPYNEQFF. The CDR3 region has the DNA TGTGCCACCAGCTCGGGAGGGCCCTACAATGAGCAGTTCTTC.

The chain combines TRBV2 with TRBJ1-1; tentatively, D is TRBD1 (5 bases). Trimming took 2 bases from V and 5 from J, leaving 6 bases between them. The CDR3 sequence is 12 residues long. CDR1 and CDR2 from the germline V gene are SNHLY and FYNNEI. CDR3: CASSEWGTEAFF. CDR3 nucleotides: TGTGCCAGCAGTGAATGGGGGACTGAAGCTTTCTTT.

The chain couples TRBV2 to TRBJ1-5; the match to TRBD1 covers 9 bases. This CDR3 spans 17 amino acids. V was clipped by 8 bases and J by 0 bases; unmatched bases: 11. Per germline, CDR1 SNHLY and CDR2 FYNNEI. In DNA form, the CDR3 reads TGTGCCAGCGGAGGGGGGACAGGGTCTCATAGCAATCAGCCCCAGCATTTT. The encoded protein is CASGGGTGSHSNQPQHF. The full variable domain, in which reference TRBV2 and TRBJ1-5 provide the parts outside the CDR3, is EPEVTQTPSHQVTQMGQEVILRCVPISNHLYFYWYRQILGQKVEFLVSFYNNEISEKSEIFDDQFSVERPDGSNFTLKIRSTKLEDSAMYFCASGGGTGSHSNQPQHFGDGTRLSIL.

J is TRBJ2-1 and V is TRBV9; the D is unclear. This CDR3 contains 13 residues. V was clipped by 3 bases and J by 4 bases, with 8 bases between them. Per the germline V gene, CDR1 is SGDLS and CDR2 is YYNGEE. CDR3 in amino acids: CASSAGRYNEQFF. CDR3 in DNA: TGTGCCAGCAGCGCAGGACGGTACAATGAGCAGTTCTTC.

The chain links TRBV24-1 to TRBJ2-3, with D hard to call. The CDR3 loop spans 14 amino acids. Trimming stripped 4 bases from V and 3 bases from J, with 10 bases between. Germline V gene sequence: CDR1 KGHDR, CDR2 SFDVKD. The DNA of the CDR3 is TGTGCCACCAGTGACGAAGTTGGGACAGATACGCAGTATTTT. It codes for CATSDEVGTDTQYF.

The chain recombines TRBV4-1 with TRBJ1-3, with D unresolved. The CDR3 extends over 15 amino acids. In germline, CDR1 is MGHRA, CDR2 YSYEKL. The V end was cut by 0 bases, the J end by 1 base, with 7 bases between. The CDR3 DNA follows: TGCGCCAGCAGCCAAGATCGGGTTTCTGGAAACACCATATATTTT. As protein: CASSQDRVSGNTIYF.

In its sample, this clone was seen a few times. The chain carries TRBV6-1 and TRBJ2-3, with TRBD2 matching 12 bases. The CDR3 is 16 residues long. Germline CDR1 reads MNHNS; CDR2 reads SASEGT. The V and J ends lost 3 bases and 6 bases, in that order; junction bases with no gene match: 7. The CDR3 nucleotides are TGTGCCAGCAGTGATAATCTAGCGGGAGGGCTGGATACGCAGTATTTT. It specifies CASSDNLAGGLDTQYF.

V gene TRBV5-1 combines with J gene TRBJ1-6, with TRBD1 matching over 9 bases. This CDR3 has 14 amino acids. The ends lost 4 bases at V and 7 bases at J; junction bases unmatched: 3. From germline, CDR1 is SGHRS and CDR2 YFSETQ. CDR3 DNA: TGCGCCAGCAGCCCCGGGACAGGGAATTCACCCCTCCACTTT. Protein: CASSPGTGNSPLHF.

This chain uses TRBV5-6 with TRBJ1-5; TRBD1 aligns across 7 bases. V dropped 0 bases and J dropped 2; count of bases not matched to a gene: 8. Germline V CDR1 and CDR2: SGHDT, YYEEEE. The CDR3 sequence is 17 residues long. CDR3 amino acids: CASSLGYGTARNQPQHF. The CDR3 region has the DNA TGTGCCAGCAGCTTGGGCTATGGGACAGCTCGCAATCAGCCCCAGCATTTT.

This clone came up once. This chain connects TRBV30 to TRBJ2-7; D might be TRBD1 (6 bases). This CDR3 region has 13 residues. Germline V lookup: CDR1 GTSNPN, CDR2 SVGIG (reference sequence). Trimming left V 4 bases short and J 2 bases short, with 12 bases between. The CDR3 sequence: CAWNPGATYEQYF. CDR3 coding DNA: TGTGCCTGGAATCCAGGGGCCACCTACGAGCAGTACTTC.

V is TRBV7-3 and J is TRBJ1-3; D unresolved. The germline V and J ends were trimmed by 5 bases and 2 bases, with 7 bases remaining between them. Germline V gene sequence: CDR1 SGHTA, CDR2 FQGTGA. CDR3 length: 13 amino acids. The CDR3 region is CASSPSPGNTIYF. The CDR3 region has the DNA TGTGCCAGCAGCCCTTCCCCTGGAAACACCATATATTTT.

The genes are TRBV28 and TRBJ2-1; the D call may be TRBD1 or TRBD2 (5 bases each). The V end was cut by 6 bases, the J end by 15 bases, with 18 bases between. CDR3 length: 12 amino acids. The germline CDR1 and CDR2 sequences are MDHEN and SYDVKM. In DNA form, the CDR3 reads TGTGCCAGCAGCTCCGGGACCCGGAGCGGGTTCTTC. The encoded protein is CASSSGTRSGFF. The full variable domain, with the rest looked up from reference TRBV28 and TRBJ2-1, is DVKVTQSSRYLVKRTGEKVFLECVQDMDHENMFWYRQDPGLGLRLIYFSYDVKMKEKGDIPEGYSVSREKKERFSLILESASTNQTSMYLCASSSGTRSGFFGPGTRLTVL.

This clone was recorded only once. This rearrangement joins TRBV20-1 to TRBJ2-1, with D possibly TRBD2 on 6 matching bases. Germline-derived CDR1 and CDR2 are DFQATT and SNEGSKA (reference sequence). The CDR3 consists of 8 residues. V gave up 6 bases and J gave up 15 bases, with 9 bases separating them. CDR3 DNA: TGCAGTGCCTACGGGGGGTTCTTC. Protein: CSAYGGFF.

V and J are TRBV5-6 and TRBJ1-1; TRBD1 matches 8 bases. The junction had 9 bases not matched to a gene; V was cut back by 0 bases and J by 11 bases. CDR3 length equals 14 residues. From germline, CDR1 is SGHDT and CDR2 YYEEEE. DNA for the CDR3: TGTGCCAGCAGCTTGGCCGGGACAGGTTTGTCTGCTTTCTTT. As protein: CASSLAGTGLSAFF.

This clone has only a few counts. This sequence joins TRBV7-9 and TRBJ1-4, with D unresolved. CDR1 is SEHNR and CDR2 is FQNEAQ in the germline V gene (reference sequence). The CDR3 runs to 14 residues. Trimming left V 5 bases short and J 5 bases short, with 12 bases between. The CDR3 region is CASSPGQKNEKLFF. Here the CDR3 DNA reads TGTGCCAGCAGCCCCGGCCAGAAGAATGAAAAACTGTTTTTT.